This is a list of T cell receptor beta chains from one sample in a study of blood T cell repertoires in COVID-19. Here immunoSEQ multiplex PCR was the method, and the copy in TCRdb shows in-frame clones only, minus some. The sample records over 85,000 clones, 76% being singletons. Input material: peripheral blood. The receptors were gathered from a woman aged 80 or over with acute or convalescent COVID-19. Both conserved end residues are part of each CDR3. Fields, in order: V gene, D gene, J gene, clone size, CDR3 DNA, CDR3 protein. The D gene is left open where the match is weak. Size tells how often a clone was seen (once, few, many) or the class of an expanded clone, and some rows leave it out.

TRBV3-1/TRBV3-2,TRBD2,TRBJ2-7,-,TGTGCCAGCAGCCAAGTAATGGTAGCGGGGGGGGAGGAGCAGTACTTC,CASSQVMVAGGEEQYF
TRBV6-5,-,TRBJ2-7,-,TGTGCCAGCACCCAGGGGCGTTGGGAGCAGTACTTC,CASTQGRWEQYF
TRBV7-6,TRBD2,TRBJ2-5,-,TGTGCCAGCAGCCAGTGGACTAGCGGGGGGGAAGCCCAGTACTTC,CASSQWTSGGEAQYF
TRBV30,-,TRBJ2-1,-,TGTGCCTGGAGTGTACTAGAAAATGAGCAGTTCTTC,CAWSVLENEQFF
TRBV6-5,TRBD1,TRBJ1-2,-,TGTGCCAGCAGTTACTCGATGGGACAGGGGAATGGCTACACCTTC,CASSYSMGQGNGYTF
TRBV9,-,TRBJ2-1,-,TGTGCCAGCAGCGTAGCCGGGGGAACCTACAATGAGCAGTTCTTC,CASSVAGGTYNEQFF
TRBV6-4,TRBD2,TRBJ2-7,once,TGTGCCAGCAGTGACTCAAGAGCGGGAGGGCCTGGTTCCTACGAGCAGTACTTC,CASSDSRAGGPGSYEQYF
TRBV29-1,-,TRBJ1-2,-,TGCAGCGTTGCTGACGGGATCTATGGCTACACCTTC,CSVADGIYGYTF
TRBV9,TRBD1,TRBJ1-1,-,TGTGCCAGCAGCGTAGTAAGACAGGGTGGTGAAGCTTTCTTT,CASSVVRQGGEAFF
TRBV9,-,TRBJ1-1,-,TGTGCCAGCAGCCCCCAGGAAGTAACCTCGAACACTGAAGCTTTCTTT,CASSPQEVTSNTEAFF
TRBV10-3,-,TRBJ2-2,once,TGTGCCATCAGTGAGCAGCGGGCCAACCGGGAGCTGTTTTTT,CAISEQRANRELFF
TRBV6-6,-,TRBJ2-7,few,TGTGCCAGCAGGGATCAGGGTAGTGTGGACGAGCAGTACTTC,CASRDQGSVDEQYF
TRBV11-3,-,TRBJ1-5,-,TGTGCCAGCAGCTTGAGCTGCCAGGTTAGGTTTCAGCCCCAGCATTTT,CASSLSCQVRFQPQHF
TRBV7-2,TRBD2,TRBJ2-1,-,TGTGCCAGCAGCTTAAGATCGGCTAGCGGGGAGAATGAGCAGTTCTTC,CASSLRSASGENEQFF
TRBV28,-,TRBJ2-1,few,TGTGCCAGCGCGAACCCTGACAGTTACAATGAGCAGTTCTTC,CASANPDSYNEQFF
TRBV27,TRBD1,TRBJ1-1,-,TGTGCCAGCAGTTCGGTGGGCCAGGGGGCTGAAGCTTTCTTT,CASSSVGQGAEAFF
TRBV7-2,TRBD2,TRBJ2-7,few,TGTGCCAGCAGCTTCACTACCGGGACTACCTCCTACGAGCAGTACTTC,CASSFTTGTTSYEQYF
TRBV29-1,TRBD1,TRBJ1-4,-,TGCAGCGTAAAAATCGGGGGACAGGAGAATGAAAAACTGTTTTTT,CSVKIGGQENEKLFF
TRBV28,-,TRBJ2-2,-,TGTGCCAGCAGAACGGGACAGAACACCGGGGAGCTGTTTTTT,CASRTGQNTGELFF
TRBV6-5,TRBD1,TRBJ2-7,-,TGTGCCAGCAGTTACTCGACAGGGGCCAACTGGGAGCAGTACTTC,CASSYSTGANWEQYF
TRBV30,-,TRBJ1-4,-,TGTGCCTGGTCAATGCGGGGTGAAAAACTGTTTTTT,CAWSMRGEKLFF
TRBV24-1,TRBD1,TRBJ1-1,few,TGTGCCACCAGTGAACCGGGACAGGGTGAAGCTTTCTTT,CATSEPGQGEAFF
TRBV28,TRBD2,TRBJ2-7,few,TGTGCCAGCAGTTTTAGCAGGGTCGGGACTAGCGGGATTACATACGAGCAGTACTTC,CASSFSRVGTSGITYEQYF
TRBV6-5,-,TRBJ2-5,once,TGTGCCAGCAGCCGACCTCAGGGGCAAGAGACCCAGTACTTC,CASSRPQGQETQYF
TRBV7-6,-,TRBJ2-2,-,TGTGCCAGCAGCTTATACAGAAACACCGGGGAGCTGTTTTTT,CASSLYRNTGELFF
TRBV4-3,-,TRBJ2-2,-,TGCCCCCGCCCCCGACTGGGACAGAACACCGGGGAGCTGTTTTTT,CPRPRLGQNTGELFF
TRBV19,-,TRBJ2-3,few,TGTGCCAGTAGTATAGGGACAGCGCAGTATTTT,CASSIGTAQYF
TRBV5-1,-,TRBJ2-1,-,TGCGCCAGCAGCTTGGCGCTAGACGAGCAGTTCTTC,CASSLALDEQFF
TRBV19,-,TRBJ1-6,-,TGTGCCAGTAGTACACCACAGGGAACTAGTAATTCACCCCTCCACTTT,CASSTPQGTSNSPLHF
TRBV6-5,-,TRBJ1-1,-,TGTGCCAGCAGTTACTCGGGAGGGGGACCTGAAGCTTTCTTT,CASSYSGGGPEAFF
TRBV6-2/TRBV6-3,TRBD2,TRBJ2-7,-,TGTGCCAGCAGTTTCGACCGGACTAGCGGGACTTACGAGCAGTACTTC,CASSFDRTSGTYEQYF
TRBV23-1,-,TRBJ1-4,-,TGCGCCAGCAGACACCGGGACAAGAATTGTTTT,CASRHRDKNCF
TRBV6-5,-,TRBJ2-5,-,TGTGCCAGCACATTAACTAGGACAGTTCAAGAGACCCAGTACTTC,CASTLTRTVQETQYF
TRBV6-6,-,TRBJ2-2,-,TGTGCCAGCAGTTATAATTCAGGGAACACCGGGGAGCTGTTTTTT,CASSYNSGNTGELFF
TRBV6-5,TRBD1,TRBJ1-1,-,TGTGCCAGCAGTTACTCGACAGGGGGGGTGAACACTGAAGCTTTCTTT,CASSYSTGGVNTEAFF
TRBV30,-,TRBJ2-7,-,TGTGCCTCGTCGACAGGCTCCTACGAGCAGTACTTC,CASSTGSYEQYF
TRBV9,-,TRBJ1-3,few,TGTGCCAGCAGCGTAGGAGGGGGATGGGACACCATATATTTT,CASSVGGGWDTIYF
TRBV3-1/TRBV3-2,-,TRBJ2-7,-,TGTGCCAGCAGCCCCCCCGCGTTTACGGGGTTGGGGGAGCAGTACTTC,CASSPPAFTGLGEQYF
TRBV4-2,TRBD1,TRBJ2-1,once,TGTGCCAGCAGCCGCACACAGGGGGCGGAAAATGAGCAGTTCTTC,CASSRTQGAENEQFF
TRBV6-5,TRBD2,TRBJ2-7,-,TGTGCCAGCCGTCCCACTAGCGGGAGATTTTACGAGCAGTACTTC,CASRPTSGRFYEQYF
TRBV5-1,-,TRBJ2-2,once,TGCGCCAGCAGCTTGGCACAGGGCTCCGGGGAGCTGTTTTTT,CASSLAQGSGELFF
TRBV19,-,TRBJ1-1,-,TGTGCCAGTAGTACCCTATACCGGAACACTGAAGCTTTCTTT,CASSTLYRNTEAFF
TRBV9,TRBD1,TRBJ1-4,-,TGTGCCAGCAGTGGGACAGGGGCGGTTCCTGGAAAACTGTTTTTT,CASSGTGAVPGKLFF
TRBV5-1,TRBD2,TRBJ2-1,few,TGCGCCAGCAGCATTTTACCGGGACTAGCGGGGGGCAATGAGCAGTTCTTC,CASSILPGLAGGNEQFF
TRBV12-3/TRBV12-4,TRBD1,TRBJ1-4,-,TGTGCCAGCAAAACGACAGGGGTGGAAAAACTGTTTTTT,CASKTTGVEKLFF
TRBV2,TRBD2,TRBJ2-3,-,TGTGCCAGCAGAGAGGGACTAGCGGGCACAGATACGCAGTATTTT,CASREGLAGTDTQYF
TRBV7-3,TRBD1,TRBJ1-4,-,TGTGCCAGCAGCCGACAGGGGAATGAAAAACTGTTTTTT,CASSRQGNEKLFF
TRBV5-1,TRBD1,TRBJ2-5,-,TGCGCCAGCAGCACCCGGGACAGGGGGCATGTAGAGACCCAGTACTTC,CASSTRDRGHVETQYF
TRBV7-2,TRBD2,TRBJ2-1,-,TGTGCCAGCAGCTTACTCTTAGCGGGAGGGAACAATGAGCAGTTCTTC,CASSLLLAGGNNEQFF
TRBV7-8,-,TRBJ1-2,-,TGTGCCAGCAGCTTAGCGGGCCAGGGGAGTAACTATGGCTACACCTTC,CASSLAGQGSNYGYTF
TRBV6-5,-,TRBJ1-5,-,TGTGCCAGCAGTTACGGCAGGGGCATTAGCAATCAGCCCCAGCATTTT,CASSYGRGISNQPQHF
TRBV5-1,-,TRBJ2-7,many,TGCGCCAGCAGCTCCCCAGCGCGAGGGGAGCAGTACTTC,CASSSPARGEQYF
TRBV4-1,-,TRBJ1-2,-,-,CASSQVGATPSVRTF
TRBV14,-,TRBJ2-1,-,TGTGCCAGCAGCCCAGGAGGGGCCTACTCCTACAATGAGCAGTTCTTC,CASSPGGAYSYNEQFF